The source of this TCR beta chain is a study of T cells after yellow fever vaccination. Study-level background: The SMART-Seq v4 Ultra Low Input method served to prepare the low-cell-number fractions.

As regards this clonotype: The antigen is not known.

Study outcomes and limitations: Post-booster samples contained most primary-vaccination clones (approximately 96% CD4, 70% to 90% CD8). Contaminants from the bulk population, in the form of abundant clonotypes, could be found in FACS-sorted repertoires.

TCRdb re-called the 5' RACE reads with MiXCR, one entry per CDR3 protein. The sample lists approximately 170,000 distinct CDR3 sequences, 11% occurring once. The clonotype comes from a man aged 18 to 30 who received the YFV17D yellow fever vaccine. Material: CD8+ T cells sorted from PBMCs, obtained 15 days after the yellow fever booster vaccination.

The CDR3 DNA reads TGTGCCAGCAGCTTAGACGCGAGCGGGACTAGCACAGATACGCAGTATTTT. Its translation is CASSLDASGTSTDTQYF. The chain carries TRBV7-2 and TRBJ2-3, with 7 bases lining up with TRBD2. CDR1 is SGHTA, CDR2 FQGNSA, per germline. The CDR3 is 17 residues long. V was pared by 1 base and J by 0 bases, with 7 bases of the junction left unmatched. The full variable domain, completed using reference TRBV7-2 and TRBJ2-3, is GAGVSQSPSNKVTEKGKDVELRCDPISGHTALYWYRQSLGQGLEFLIYFQGNSAPDKSGLPSDRFSAERTGGSVSTLTIQRTQQEDSAVYLCASSLDASGTSTDTQYFGPGTRLTVL.